This TCR beta chain was recorded in a study of blood T cells in healthy people across ages (dated by TCRdb to 2013 to 2016). Study-level background: In model experiments, roughly one uniquely barcoded TCR beta cDNA molecule per two T cells was captured by template switching. The study measured age-related changes in TCR beta repertoire diversity using deep sequencing normalized with unique cDNA molecular identifiers. The donors were split into four age groups: young (average around 15 years), middle-aged (about 40), aged (62) and long-lived (approximately 89). Two additional independent replicas of 1 million unique cDNA reads from the same blood draw were analyzed for two donors (one aged 18 to 30 and one aged 80 or older).

The donors were about 40 Caucasian individuals from Russia, aged roughly 6 to 100 years, who were systemically healthy. Each donor gave ten milliliters of peripheral blood, collected into EDTA-treated Vacutainer tubes. Ficoll-Paque density-gradient centrifugation was used to isolate PBMCs, with at least 7 million per sample. Total RNA, at least 6 micrograms per sample, was extracted from PBMCs with Trizol reagent. Naive CD45RAhigh/CD27high T cell percentages were measured by flow cytometry on a PBMC aliquot from every donor. CDR1 and CDR2 are drawn from the germline V gene (reference sequence): DFQATT, SNEGSKA. Including cysteine and phenylalanine, the CDR3 has 11 amino acids. Kept here is only the CDR3 DNA, which spans 33 bases and is read in frame from base 1. V lost 0 bases and J lost 5 bases; the stretch between them is 4 bases long. Receptor libraries were prepared by 5' RACE. Sequencing took place on an Illumina HiSeq 2500. A second 7 to 11 cycle PCR used a sample-barcoded 5' primer and a J-beta primer mix. A template-switch 5' adaptor carrying 12 random nucleotides introduced a unique molecular identifier onto each TCR beta cDNA molecule. Each sample yielded at least 3 million CDR3-containing paired-end reads. The Mint cDNA synthesis kit, primed by a TRBC-specific oligonucleotide, was used to synthesize first-strand cDNA from all RNA. All cDNA was treated with uracil-DNA glycosylase and then went through a first 18-cycle PCR with the universal primers M1SS and BC2_uni_R. As for how the authors treated the data: Each sample was normalized by randomly selecting 1 million high-quality reads, each carrying a distinct molecular identifier. Reads sharing molecular identifiers were discarded rather than binned into consensus sequences. MiTCR, with a Q25 quality threshold and the strictest error-elimination algorithm, was used for CDR3 identification, clonotype clustering and error correction. A nonparametric unseen species model with Euler transformation was used to estimate a lower bound on total TCR beta diversity. TCRdb trimmed public reads at Q25 via fastp, called clones via MiXCR and kept in-frame beta chains. Each record represents a unique CDR3 protein, reported with the most common genes and DNA among its rows. TCRdb, rather than the study authors, made the V and J calls. Recorded for this sample are over 450,000 distinct CDR3 sequences; about 24% of them occurred a single time. The top ten constitute roughly 10% of the sample.

In this sample, this clonotype turned up a few times. This receptor's antigen is unknown. Nothing much larger sits one base from this clone, and base qualities are not available. The paper's findings and limits, for the study overall: Because donor CMV infection status was unknown, age-related changes in expanded clonotypes were potentially confounded. Since profiling was done on bulk unsorted PBMCs, naive and antigen-experienced compartments could not be conclusively compared. Estimates of total diversity based on one million sequenced T cells were regarded as lower bounds and as underestimates. Compared with the aged group, the long-lived group had more naive CD4+ T cells, fewer expanded clones and increased TCR diversity, a pattern suggesting age selection. A strong correlation was found between observed TCR beta diversity and the percentage of naive T cells measured by flow cytometry. Observed TCR beta diversity per million T cells fell roughly linearly with age, and a significant reduction was already apparent by age roughly 40.

These data also featured in a second study, about T cells of mothers and their children. As noted in the second study: Nine systemically healthy Caucasian individuals, comprising three mothers and their six children, were included as donors. cDNA synthesis used all of the extracted RNA, with roughly 1.5 ug of RNA in each 15 ul reaction. In the second PCR, the M1S primer added sample barcodes and 2-4 random nucleotides. More than 8 million TCR beta CDR3 reads were obtained from each mother, and approximately 3 million reads were obtained from each child. TCR recombination output is similarly shaped by thymic selection in related and unrelated pairs, with a minor effect exerted by inherited differences. Related mother-child pairs always showed normalized repertoire overlap that was slightly higher than in unrelated mother-child pairs, though the difference was never significant. No persistent microchimeric T cell clones were detected, at a sensitivity of 90 to 100 clones per million clonotypes. Deep NGS was used in the study to compare the TCR beta repertoires of mothers and children and to look for features that separate related mother-child pairs from unrelated individuals. On average, the children were around 11 +/- 4 years old, while the mothers were roughly 36 +/- 4 years old. After adapter ligation with NEBNext reagents, the libraries were sequenced on Illumina HiSeq 2000 with 100+100 nt paired-end reads. To prevent cross-contamination, the mother and child libraries were prepared one month apart and sequenced in separate runs. For each donor, between roughly 500,000 and 2,300,000 distinct TCR beta clonotypes were identified. Naive TCR beta clonotypes were estimated from low-frequency clonotypes matched to each donor's FACS-determined naive share, without sorting.

Here the chain combines TRBV20-1 and TRBJ2-5; the D gene is unclear. This TCR derives from a boy aged 10-17 years in good health. Sequencing input: blood. The CDR3 sequence is CSAREVETQYF. Read as DNA, the sequence is TGCAGTGCTAGAGAAGTGGAGACCCAGTACTTC.